Presented here are 26 T cell receptor beta chains from one specimen sequenced in a study of early T cells in non-severe SARS-CoV-2 infection. TCRdb called the 5' RACE reads again in MiXCR, with one record for every CDR3 protein. The sample consists of 45,000 to 55,000 distinct CDR3 sequences, around 6.5% of them appearing once. This sample comprised whole blood, obtained at baseline. All receptors come from an adult who was a healthcare worker with PCR-confirmed SARS-CoV-2 infection or an uninfected control (not recorded which).

This chain uses TRBV4-3 with TRBJ2-5; 9 nucleotides match TRBD2. This CDR3 has 15 amino acids. Germline V gene sequence: CDR1 LGHNA, CDR2 YSLEER. V was pared by 8 bases and J by 5 bases, with 12 bases of the junction left unmatched. The CDR3 sequence: CASSSRRGGGETQYF. The CDR3 nucleotides are TGCGCCAGCTCTTCTCGGCGGGGGGGCGGGGAGACCCAGTACTTC.

This sequence joins TRBV7-9 and TRBJ1-3; D unclear. Germline CDR1 SEHNR, CDR2 FQNEAQ (reference sequence). This CDR3 contains 14 residues. V lost 0 bases and J 3 bases, leaving 6 bases between the germline ends. The CDR3 region has the DNA TGTGCCAGCAGCTTAGCGGCCCTTGGAAACACCATATATTTT. Protein product: CASSLAALGNTIYF.

At least ten counts were recorded for this clonotype. The chain recombines TRBV6-6 with TRBJ1-3; D gene uncertain. This CDR3 region has 17 residues. V was shortened by 7 bases and J by 3 bases, with 22 bases between the two germline ends. Germline assignment: CDR1 MNHNY and CDR2 SVGAGI (reference sequence). The CDR3 is CASTPRAQLASGNTIYF. The CDR3 DNA is TGTGCCAGCACCCCCCGGGCTCAACTGGCGAGTGGAAACACCATATATTTT.

This clonotype was counted a few times. This sequence joins TRBV7-2 and TRBJ2-1; D is unclear. Germline values: CDR1 SGHTA, CDR2 FQGNSA. The CDR3 sequence is 19 residues long. Trimming shortened V by 4 bases and J by 8 bases, and 30 bases separated the two germline ends. The CDR3 protein is CASSSISPQAIATRYEQFF. The CDR3 coding sequence is TGTGCCAGCAGCTCAATAAGCCCCCAAGCCATCGCCACTCGGTATGAGCAGTTCTTC.

This clonotype was seen only a few times. The chain couples TRBV4-3 to TRBJ1-6; D uncertain. V shed 0 bases and J shed 5 bases, with 11 bases lying between them. This CDR3 spans 16 amino acids. Germline CDR1 reads LGHNA; CDR2 reads YSLEER. CDR3 sequence reads: CASSQDIIGNNSPLHF. As DNA, the CDR3 is TGCGCCAGCAGCCAAGATATCATCGGCAATAATTCACCCCTCCACTTT.

This clonotype was seen many times. The chain has TRBV7-9 and TRBJ1-1; perhaps TRBD1 as D (5 bases). The germline gives CDR1 SEHNR, CDR2 FQNEAQ (reference sequence). Trimming took 4 bases from V and 3 from J, leaving 15 bases between them. CDR3 length: 15 amino acids. The chain's CDR3 is CASSSSRTGDTEAFF. The DNA of the CDR3 is TGTGCCAGCAGCTCATCCAGAACAGGAGACACTGAAGCTTTCTTT.

The rearrangement joins TRBV12-3 or TRBV12-4 to TRBJ2-1, with 8 bases fitting TRBD1. V gave up 4 bases and J gave up 4 bases; unmatched junction bases: 9. The CDR3 length is 16 residues. CDR3 protein: CASSSRVTGAYNEQFF. In DNA, the CDR3 is TGTGCCAGCAGTTCACGGGTGACAGGGGCTTACAATGAGCAGTTCTTC.

The table lists this clonotype with many counts. The V call is TRBV29-1, the J call TRBJ2-2; the match to TRBD2 covers 10 bases. Trimming at V came to 6 bases and at J to 7 bases, leaving 11 bases not matched to a gene. Germline V gene data show CDR1 as SQVTM and CDR2 as ANQGSEA. The CDR3 spans 15 residues. This CDR3 is CSVPLSGGAGGELFF. In DNA form, the CDR3 reads TGCAGCGTCCCCCTGAGCGGGGGGGCTGGCGGGGAGCTGTTTTTT.

The sample holds many counts of this clonotype. The chain employs TRBV28 and TRBJ1-6; D not certain. Trimming cost V 6 bases and J 2 bases, with 8 bases left between them. Germline V lookup: CDR1 MDHEN, CDR2 SYDVKM. This CDR3 comprises 14 residues. Written as DNA, the CDR3 is TGTGCCAGCAGGAGGGCCCCCTATAATTCACCCCTCCACTTT. Amino acids: CASRRAPYNSPLHF.

This clonotype was observed many times. The chain combines TRBV7-2 with TRBJ1-2; unclear D gene. V lost 6 bases, J lost 0 bases, and 11 bases lay in between. Germline CDR1 reads SGHTA; CDR2 reads FQGNSA. This CDR3 is 14 amino acids long. CDR3 nucleotide sequence: TGTGCCAGCAGGTTGACACAAGCTAACTATGGCTACACCTTC. This translates into CASRLTQANYGYTF.

This clonotype was counted ten times or more. This chain links TRBV5-1 with TRBJ2-7; D may be TRBD2 (7 bases). Germline loops: CDR1 SGHRS, CDR2 YFSETQ. Trimming stripped 2 bases from V and 2 bases from J, with 11 bases between. CDR3 length: 14 residues. This CDR3 is CASSFTGGPYEQYF. The CDR3 region has the DNA TGCGCCAGCAGCTTCACCGGGGGGCCCTACGAGCAGTACTTC. Looking up the rest from reference TRBV5-1 and TRBJ2-7 gives the full variable domain: KAGVTQTPRYLIKTRGQQVTLSCSPISGHRSVSWYQQTPGQGLQFLFEYFSETQRNKGNFPGRFSGRQFSNSRSEMNVSTLELGDSALYLCASSFTGGPYEQYFGPGTRLTVT.

This clonotype has a count of ten or more. This rearrangement joins TRBV4-1 to TRBJ1-2, with a weak D call TRBD1 (6 bases). Trimming took 0 bases from V and 4 from J, leaving 12 bases between them. Germline V gene data show CDR1 as MGHRA and CDR2 as YSYEKL. The CDR3 runs to 15 residues. CDR3 sequence: CASSQDQGPPYGYTF. The CDR3 region has the DNA TGCGCCAGCAGCCAAGACCAGGGGCCGCCCTATGGCTACACCTTC.

This clonotype was recorded many times. The CDR3 reads CASKRGLSSYEQYF. In nucleotides, the CDR3 is TGTGCCAGCAAACGAGGGTTGAGCTCCTACGAGCAGTACTTC. The rearrangement uses TRBV6-5 and TRBJ2-7; maybe TRBD2 (5 bases). The CDR3 is made up of 14 amino acids. The germline V gene has CDR1 MNHEY and CDR2 SVGAGI. Trimming shortened V by 7 bases and J by 0 bases, and 13 bases separated the two germline ends.

At least ten counts were recorded for this clonotype. The chain recombines TRBV5-1 with TRBJ2-5; 9 nucleotides agree with TRBD1. CDR3 length: 16 amino acids. The J segment lost 5 bases and the V segment lost 1 base, leaving 9 bases of the junction unmatched. Germline CDR1 is SGHRS and CDR2 is YFSETQ. In DNA form, the CDR3 reads TGCGCCAGCAGCTTGCAACCGACAGGGGGTTTGGAGACCCAGTACTTC. Translation: CASSLQPTGGLETQYF.

This rearrangement joins TRBV2 to TRBJ1-1, with 9 bases identical to TRBD1. Trimming removed 7 bases from V and 11 bases from J; junction bases left unmatched: 17. The CDR3 is made up of 15 amino acids. Germline CDR1 is SNHLY and CDR2 is FYNNEI. In DNA, the CDR3 is TGTGCCAGCAAAAAAAGACCGGGACAGGGTTTTTCGGCTTTCTTT. Protein product: CASKKRPGQGFSAFF.

The chain couples TRBV28 to TRBJ2-6; D ambiguous. The CDR3 has 15 residues. V shed 3 bases and J shed 1 base, with 7 bases lying between them. CDR1 and CDR2 from the germline V gene are MDHEN and SYDVKM. CDR3 coding DNA: TGTGCCAGCAGTTTCATAGGGTCTGGGGCCAACGTCCTGACTTTC. It is translated as CASSFIGSGANVLTF.

This clonotype has a handful of counts. The CDR3 DNA sequence: TGTGCCAGCACCAAGACAACCGGCACTGAAGCTTTCTTT. Protein sequence: CASTKTTGTEAFF. The chain couples TRBV6-6 to TRBJ1-1, with D uncertain. Deletions cut 7 bases from V and 4 bases from J, with 13 bases between. The CDR3 is 13 residues long. Germline CDR1 and CDR2: MNHNY and SVGAGI (reference sequence).

The rearrangement links TRBV4-3 to TRBJ2-1; no reliable D call. Germline CDR1 is LGHNA and CDR2 is YSLEER. V lost 3 bases, J lost 10 bases, and 16 bases lay in between. The CDR3 covers 14 residues. The CDR3 loop is CASSHITRYGEQFF. In DNA, the CDR3 is TGCGCCAGCAGCCATATTACCCGGTACGGGGAGCAGTTCTTC.

This clonotype was counted at least ten times. The chain recombines TRBV14 with TRBJ1-1; tentative D call: TRBD1 (5 bases). CDR1 SGHDN and CDR2 FVKESK come from the germline V gene. Trimming left V 1 base short and J 2 bases short, with 23 bases between. The CDR3 runs 19 residues. The CDR3 here is CASSQVDLSGRWGNTEAFF. The CDR3, as DNA: TGTGCCAGCAGCCAAGTTGACTTGTCGGGGCGGTGGGGAAACACTGAAGCTTTCTTT.

This clonotype has a count of ten or more. V usage is TRBV19 and J usage is TRBJ2-1; tentative D call: TRBD2 (6 bases). V was shortened by 7 bases and J by 7 bases, with 14 bases between the two germline ends. The length of the CDR3 is 13 residues. The germline gives CDR1 LNHDA, CDR2 SQIVND (reference sequence). CDR3 DNA: TGTGCCAGTAACTTGGGACGGGGGAATGAGCAGTTCTTC. This encodes CASNLGRGNEQFF.

The chain joins TRBV30 to TRBJ1-2, with unresolved D. CDR3 length: 16 amino acids. Trimming removed 5 bases at V and 2 bases at J, with 21 bases between. Germline CDR1 and CDR2: GTSNPN and SVGIG (reference sequence). Here the CDR3 DNA reads TGTGCCTGGCTGCCGGGAAACGCAGGTCGCAACTATGGCTACACCTTC. Translation: CAWLPGNAGRNYGYTF. Drawing the rest from reference TRBV30 and TRBJ1-2, the complete variable domain is SQTIHQWPATLVQPVGSPLSLECTVEGTSNPNLYWYRQAAGRGLQLLFYSVGIGQISSEVPQNLSASRPQDRQFILSSKKLLLSDSGFYLCAWLPGNAGRNYGYTFGSGTRLTVV.

This clonotype turned up a few times. This could be a read error, since a much larger clone is one nucleotide away. The rearrangement joins TRBV7-6 to TRBJ1-1, with D perhaps TRBD1 (6 bases). From germline, CDR1 is SGHVS and CDR2 FNYEAQ. The CDR3 length is 13 residues. CDR3: CVSSLALGGADFF. The CDR3 DNA reads TGTGTCAGCAGCTTAGCGTTGGGGGGCGCGGATTTCTTT.

The genes are TRBV27 and TRBJ1-1; no firm D call. The germline gives CDR1 MNHEY, CDR2 SMNVEV (reference sequence). V was clipped by 3 bases and J by 0 bases, with 5 bases between them. The CDR3 consists of 13 residues. The CDR3 bases are TGTGCCAGCAGTTTTACCTTGAACACTGAAGCTTTCTTT. Residues: CASSFTLNTEAFF.

The CDR3 DNA reads TGTGCCAGCAGTTATAGCGGGGGGGCCTCAGATGAGCAGTTCTTC. As protein: CASSYSGGASDEQFF. The V and J genes are TRBV12-3 or TRBV12-4 and TRBJ2-1; 11 bases agree with TRBD2. The CDR3 is made up of 15 amino acids. Losses at the gene ends were 4 bases for V and 8 bases for J; bases not matched to a gene: 7.

V gene TRBV5-1 combines with J gene TRBJ1-1; 7 bases align to TRBD1. J was trimmed by 8 bases and V by 1 base; bases with no gene match: 8. CDR3 length: 14 amino acids. The germline V gene encodes CDR1 SGHRS and CDR2 YFSETQ. In DNA form, the CDR3 reads TGCGCCAGCAGCTTGCGGGTTAAGACAGGGGAAGCTTTCTTT. This sequence encodes CASSLRVKTGEAFF. Complete variable domain (other parts from reference TRBV5-1 and TRBJ1-1): KAGVTQTPRYLIKTRGQQVTLSCSPISGHRSVSWYQQTPGQGLQFLFEYFSETQRNKGNFPGRFSGRQFSNSRSEMNVSTLELGDSALYLCASSLRVKTGEAFFGQGTRLTVV.

In this sample, this clonotype turned up many times. The V and J genes are TRBV29-1 and TRBJ1-2, with D maybe TRBD1 (5 bases). Trimming removed 6 bases from V and 1 base from J, with 9 bases in between. The CDR3 sequence is 12 residues long. Germline V gene data show CDR1 as SQVTM and CDR2 as ANQGSEA. CDR3 sequence: CSVVDSNYGYTF. CDR3 coding DNA: TGCAGCGTCGTAGACAGTAACTATGGCTACACCTTC. The full variable domain, completed using reference TRBV29-1 and TRBJ1-2, is SAVISQKPSRDICQRGTSLTIQCQVDSQVTMMFWYRQQPGQSLTLIATANQGSEATYESGFVIDKFPISRPNLTFSTLTVSNMSPEDSSIYLCSVVDSNYGYTFGSGTRLTVV.